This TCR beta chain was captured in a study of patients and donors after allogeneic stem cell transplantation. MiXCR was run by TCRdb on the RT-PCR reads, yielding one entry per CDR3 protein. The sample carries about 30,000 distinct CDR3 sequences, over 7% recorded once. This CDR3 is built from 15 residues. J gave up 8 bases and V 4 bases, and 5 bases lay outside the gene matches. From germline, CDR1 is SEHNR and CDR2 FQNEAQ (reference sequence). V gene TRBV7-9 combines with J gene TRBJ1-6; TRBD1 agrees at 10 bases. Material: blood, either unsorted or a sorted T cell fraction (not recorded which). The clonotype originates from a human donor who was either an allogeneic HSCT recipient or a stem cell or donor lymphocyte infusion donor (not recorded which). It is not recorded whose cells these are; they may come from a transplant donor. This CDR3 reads CASSSSDRGDSPLHF. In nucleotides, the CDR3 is TGTGCCAGCAGCTCTTCGGACAGGGGGGATTCACCCCTCCACTTT.